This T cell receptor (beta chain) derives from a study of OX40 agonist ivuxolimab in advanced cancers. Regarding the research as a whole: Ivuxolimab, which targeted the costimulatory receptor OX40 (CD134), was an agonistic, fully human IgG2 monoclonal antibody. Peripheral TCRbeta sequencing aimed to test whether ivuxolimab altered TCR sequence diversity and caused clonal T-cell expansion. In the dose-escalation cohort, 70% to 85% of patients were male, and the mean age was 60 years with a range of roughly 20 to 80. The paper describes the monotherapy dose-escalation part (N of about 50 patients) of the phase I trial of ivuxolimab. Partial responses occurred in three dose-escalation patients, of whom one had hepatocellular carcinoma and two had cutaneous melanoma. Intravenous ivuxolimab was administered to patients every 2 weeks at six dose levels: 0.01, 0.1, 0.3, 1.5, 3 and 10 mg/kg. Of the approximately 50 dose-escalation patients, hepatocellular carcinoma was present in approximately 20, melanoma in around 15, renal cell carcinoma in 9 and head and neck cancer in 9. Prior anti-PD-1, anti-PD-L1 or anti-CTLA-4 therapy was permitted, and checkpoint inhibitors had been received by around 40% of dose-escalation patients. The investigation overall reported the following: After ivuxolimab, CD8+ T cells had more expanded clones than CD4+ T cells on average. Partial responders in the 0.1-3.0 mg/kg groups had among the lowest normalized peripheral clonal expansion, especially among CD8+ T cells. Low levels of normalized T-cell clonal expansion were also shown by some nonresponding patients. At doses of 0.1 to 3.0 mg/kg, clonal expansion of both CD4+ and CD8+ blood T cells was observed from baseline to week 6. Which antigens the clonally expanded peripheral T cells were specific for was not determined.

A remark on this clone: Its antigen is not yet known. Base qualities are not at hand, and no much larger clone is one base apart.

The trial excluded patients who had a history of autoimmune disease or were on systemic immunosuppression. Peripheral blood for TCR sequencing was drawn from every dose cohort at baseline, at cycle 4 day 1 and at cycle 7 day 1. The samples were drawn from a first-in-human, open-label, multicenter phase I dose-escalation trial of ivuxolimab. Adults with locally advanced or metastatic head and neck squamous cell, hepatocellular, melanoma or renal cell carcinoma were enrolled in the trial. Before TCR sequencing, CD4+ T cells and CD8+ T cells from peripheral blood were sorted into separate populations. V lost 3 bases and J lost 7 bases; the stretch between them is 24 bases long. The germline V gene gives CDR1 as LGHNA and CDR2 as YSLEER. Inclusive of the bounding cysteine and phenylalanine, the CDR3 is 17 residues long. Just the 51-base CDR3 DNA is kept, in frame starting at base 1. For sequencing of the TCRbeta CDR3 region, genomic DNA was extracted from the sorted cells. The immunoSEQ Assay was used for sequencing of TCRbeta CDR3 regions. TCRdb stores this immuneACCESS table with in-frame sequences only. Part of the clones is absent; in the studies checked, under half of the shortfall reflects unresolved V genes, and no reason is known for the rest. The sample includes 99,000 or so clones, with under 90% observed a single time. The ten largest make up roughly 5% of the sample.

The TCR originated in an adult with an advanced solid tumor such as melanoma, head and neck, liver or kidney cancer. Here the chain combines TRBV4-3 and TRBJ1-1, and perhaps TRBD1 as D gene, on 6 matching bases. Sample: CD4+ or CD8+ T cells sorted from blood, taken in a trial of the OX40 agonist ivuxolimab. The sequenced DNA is TGCGCCAGCAGCCAGAGCTCCCCCCAGGGGTTCGGTATTGAAGCTTTCTTT. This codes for CASSQSSPQGFGIEAFF.